The 2 T cell receptor beta chains below all came from one sample that was sequenced in a study of blood T cell repertoires in COVID-19. Method: immunoSEQ multiplex PCR; TCRdb's copy keeps in-frame clones and lacks some. Of roughly 230,000 clones in the sample, roughly 81% were seen once. The material sequenced was PBMCs or T cells enriched from blood (not recorded which). These receptors all stem from a woman aged 45 to 65 who had been exposed to COVID-19.

The chain joins TRBV13 to TRBJ2-1, with TRBD1 matching 9 bases. CDR3 size: 16 residues. V shed 3 bases, J shed 5 bases, and the junction held 8 bases outside the gene matches. Germline V gives CDR1 PRHDT, CDR2 FYEKMQ (reference sequence). The CDR3 DNA is TGTGCCAGCAGCTTGGACACTCGGGACAGGGACAATGAGCAGTTCTTC. Residues: CASSLDTRDRDNEQFF.

The chain employs TRBV2 and TRBJ1-2, with D maybe TRBD1 (5 bases). Per germline, CDR1 SNHLY and CDR2 FYNNEI. V was shortened by 6 bases and J by 6 bases, with 14 bases between the two germline ends. This CDR3 has 13 residues. The CDR3 sequence: CASSNRISHGYTF. The CDR3 nucleotides are TGTGCCAGCAGCAACAGGATATCACATGGCTACACCTTC.